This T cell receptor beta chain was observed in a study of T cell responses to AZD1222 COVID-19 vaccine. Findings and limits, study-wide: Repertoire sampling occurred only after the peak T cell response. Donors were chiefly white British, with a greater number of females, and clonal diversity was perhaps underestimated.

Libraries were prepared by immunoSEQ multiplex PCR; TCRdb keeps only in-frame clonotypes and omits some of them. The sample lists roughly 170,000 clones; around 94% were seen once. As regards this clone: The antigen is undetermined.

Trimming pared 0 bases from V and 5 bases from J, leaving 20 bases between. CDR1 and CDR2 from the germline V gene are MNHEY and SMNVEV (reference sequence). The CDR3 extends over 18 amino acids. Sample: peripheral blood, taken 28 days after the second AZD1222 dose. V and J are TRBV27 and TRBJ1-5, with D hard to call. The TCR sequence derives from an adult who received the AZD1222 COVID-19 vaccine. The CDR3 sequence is CASSLSAPDVQSDQPQHF. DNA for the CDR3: TGTGCCAGCAGTTTATCGGCACCCGACGTTCAGTCCGATCAGCCCCAGCATTTT.